This T cell receptor beta chain was sequenced during a study of blood T cell repertoires in COVID-19. Study-level background: There were acute and convalescent COVID-19 samples, and they came from the United States, Italy and Spain. PBMCs, B-cell-depleted T cells, or T cells were the source of the cDNA or gDNA that made up the material.

The CDR3 covers 17 residues. Germline-derived CDR1 and CDR2 are KGHDR and SFDVKD. V lost 0 bases and J 2 bases, leaving 14 bases between the germline ends. Seattle's cohort entered during active infection and was followed longitudinally. Original processing methods: By means of reference gene primer amplification, nucleated cell counts were estimated. TCRdb's copy holds only in-frame clones and misses some; the assay was immunoSEQ multiplex PCR. Clonal size and the V and J genes are those of that table, whereas D and trimming came from the DNA. The data hold some 120,000 clones, with under 95% observed a single time.

The sample comprised peripheral blood. This TCR was sampled from a man aged 55 to 70 with COVID-19, enrolled during active disease. The V and J genes are TRBV24-1 and TRBJ2-3; D is uncertain. The CDR3 DNA is TGTGCCACCAGTGATTTGCCGGGTAAGGTATCCACAGATACGCAGTATTTT. This sequence encodes CATSDLPGKVSTDTQYF.